The 10 T cell receptor beta chains below come from one sample, sequenced in a study of control samples from healthy donors and cancer patients. The protocol was immunoSEQ multiplex PCR, while the TCRdb copy is restricted to in-frame clones and leaves out a portion. The top ten clones hold 5.5% to 8% of a sample with roughly 450,000 clones, 90% of them seen once. The material sequenced was PBMCs. All receptors come from a man in his forties with head and neck cancer.

The chain links TRBV6-6 to TRBJ1-6; the D is unclear. Germline CDR1 and CDR2: MNHNY and SVGAGI (reference sequence). V lost 2 bases to trimming and J lost 5 bases, with 7 bases between them. This CDR3 contains 14 residues. Here the CDR3 DNA reads TGTGCCAGCAGTTACGCCGGCCATAATTCACCCCTCCACTTT. This encodes CASSYAGHNSPLHF.

The genes are TRBV7-9 and TRBJ2-3, with D maybe TRBD2 (6 bases). Deletions cut 5 bases from V and 4 bases from J, with 10 bases between. This CDR3 region has 13 residues. The V gene's germline CDR1 is SEHNR and CDR2 FQNEAQ (reference sequence). CDR3 amino acids: CASSGGIADTQYF. The DNA for the CDR3 is TGTGCCAGCAGCGGGGGGATCGCAGATACGCAGTATTTT.

CDR3 region: CASSHRKGAVSANTGELFF. The CDR3 nucleotides are TGTGCCAGCAGCCATCGAAAGGGGGCAGTTTCCGCGAACACCGGGGAGCTGTTTTTT. J is TRBJ2-2 and V is TRBV14; 7 bases agree with TRBD1. From germline, CDR1 is SGHDN and CDR2 FVKESK. V was clipped by 3 bases and J by 0 bases; unmatched bases: 13. The CDR3 consists of 19 residues.

The chain employs TRBV6-4 and TRBJ2-1; 7 bases are shared with TRBD1. V shed 3 bases, J shed 3 bases, and the junction held 14 bases outside the gene matches. Germline V gene lookup returns CDR1 MRHNA and CDR2 SNTAGT. The CDR3 runs 18 residues. CDR3 in amino acids: CASSEKPNRGERYNEQFF. DNA of the CDR3: TGTGCCAGCAGTGAAAAACCTAACAGGGGAGAACGCTACAATGAGCAGTTCTTC.

This rearrangement joins TRBV28 to TRBJ2-6; D remains ambiguous. Germline loops: CDR1 MDHEN, CDR2 SYDVKM. V was shortened by 7 bases and J by 4 bases, with 8 bases between the two germline ends. This CDR3 comprises 13 residues. This chain's CDR3 is CASMETGANVLTF. The CDR3 nucleotides read TGTGCCAGCATGGAAACCGGGGCCAACGTCCTGACTTTC.

The chain joins TRBV5-6 to TRBJ2-3; D not resolved. CDR1 is SGHDT and CDR2 is YYEEEE in the germline V gene. Trimming removed 0 bases from V and 5 bases from J, with 13 bases in between. The CDR3 is 15 residues long. The CDR3 is CASSLVDEPVDTQYF. The CDR3 DNA follows: TGTGCCAGCAGCTTGGTAGATGAGCCAGTAGATACGCAGTATTTT. Full variable domain (missing parts from reference TRBV5-6 and TRBJ2-3): DAGVTQSPTHLIKTRGQQVTLRCSPKSGHDTVSWYQQALGQGPQFIFQYYEEEERQRGNFPDRFSGHQFPNYSSELNVNALLLGDSALYLCASSLVDEPVDTQYFGPGTRLTVL.

The CDR3 protein is CASTRGGEGQPQHF. The CDR3 DNA reads as TGTGCCAGCACCCGGGGGGGAGAGGGGCAGCCCCAGCATTTT. The chain uses TRBV28 and TRBJ1-5; D might be TRBD1 (5 bases). CDR3 length equals 14 residues. Germline-derived CDR1 and CDR2 are MDHEN and SYDVKM. V lost 7 bases to trimming and J lost 7 bases, with 17 bases between them.

The CDR3 loop reads CASTPDRDNQPQHF. DNA for the CDR3: TGTGCCAGCACTCCGGACAGAGACAATCAGCCCCAGCATTTT. The genes are TRBV7-8 and TRBJ1-5, with D possibly TRBD1 on 6 matching bases. Germline V gene data show CDR1 as SGHVS and CDR2 as FQNEAQ. V was pared by 7 bases and J by 3 bases, with 13 bases between. This CDR3 is built from 14 residues.

This clone occurred a few times. This rearrangement joins TRBV2 to TRBJ1-6; perhaps TRBD1 as D (5 bases). The germline gives CDR1 SNHLY, CDR2 FYNNEI. Deletions cut 0 bases from V and 10 bases from J, with 16 bases between. CDR3 size: 16 residues. CDR3 sequence reads: CASSEASGRGRSPLHF. CDR3 sequence (DNA): TGTGCCAGCAGTGAAGCGAGTGGTAGGGGCCGGTCACCCCTCCACTTT.

The chain employs TRBV13 and TRBJ1-4; TRBD1 matches 8 bases. CDR3 length: 14 residues. Trimming removed 5 bases from V and 7 bases from J; junction bases left unmatched: 6. Germline CDR1 is PRHDT and CDR2 is FYEKMQ (reference sequence). CDR3 coding DNA: TGTGCCAGCAGCCATACAGGGGGTTTTGAAAAACTGTTTTTT. This encodes CASSHTGGFEKLFF.